The 15 T cell receptor beta chains in this list originate from one sample, sequenced in a study of T cell repertoires in cytomegalovirus infection. One entry per CDR3 protein, called by TCRdb with MiXCR from the reads. The table includes roughly 860,000 distinct CDR3 sequences, 30% to 35% detected once. These receptors are not linked to any known antigen. This material consisted of cultured CD8+ T cells from PBMCs, taken from culture after CMV antigen stimulation. The receptors derive from a human donor in good health (CMV status not recorded). Some clones in this sample may be carry-over from other donors' samples.

A note on this clonotype: The junction and the germline gene differ at one end; a read error may be behind it. This chain links TRBV7-9 with TRBJ2-3; 11 nucleotides line up with TRBD1. This CDR3 is built from 12 residues. Germline V gene sequence: CDR1 SEHNR, CDR2 FQNEAQ (reference sequence). The CDR3 region is CASSLEGQGVDF. CDR3 DNA: TGTGCCAGCAGCTTAGAGGGACAGGGGGTGGATTTT. Full variable domain (remainder filled in from reference TRBV7-9 and TRBJ2-3): DTGVSQNPRHKITKRGQNVTFRCDPISEHNRLYWYRQTLGQGPEFLTYFQNEAQLEKSRLLSDRFSAERPKGSFSTLEIQRTEQGDSAMYLCASSLEGQGVDFGPGTRLTVL.

The chain couples TRBV5-8 to TRBJ1-6; D is uncertain. Trimming pared 3 bases from V and 7 bases from J, leaving 8 bases between. Per the germline V gene, CDR1 is SGHTS and CDR2 is YDEGEE. The CDR3 length is 13 residues. The CDR3 loop reads CASSSVVNSPLHF. The CDR3 DNA reads TGTGCCAGCAGCTCGGTCGTGAATTCACCCCTCCACTTT. Drawing the rest from reference TRBV5-8 and TRBJ1-6, the complete variable domain is EAGVTQSPTHLIKTRGQQATLRCSPISGHTSVYWYQQALGLGLQFLLWYDEGEERNRGNFPPRFSGRQFPNYSSELNVNALELEDSALYLCASSSVVNSPLHFGNGTRLTVT.

As concerns this clonotype: This may come from a read error, since a much larger clone is one base off. V is TRBV12-3 or TRBV12-4 and J is TRBJ2-2, with TRBD1 matching 8 bases. The CDR3 contains 13 residues. Trimming at V came to 4 bases and at J to 7 bases, leaving 2 bases not matched to a gene. This chain's CDR3 is CASSSGTGGELFF. The CDR3 nucleotides are TGTGCCAGCAGTTCCGGGACAGGCGGGGAGCTGTTTTTT.

The V gene is TRBV6-5, the J gene TRBJ2-2; no clear D gene. The V end lost 0 bases, the J end lost 7 bases, and 12 bases lay between the germline ends. Germline assignment: CDR1 MNHEY and CDR2 SVGAGI. This CDR3 has 15 residues. CDR3 DNA: TGTGCCAGCAGTTACTCGCTGGAACCGTACGGGGAGCTGTTTTTT. It translates to CASSYSLEPYGELFF.

The chain joins TRBV6-5 to TRBJ2-3; 8 positions match TRBD2. Looked up from germline, CDR1 is MNHEY and CDR2 is SVGAGI. The CDR3 is 17 amino acids. V lost 0 bases to trimming and J lost 2 bases; unmatched junction nucleotides: 7. The CDR3 region is CASSYSLAGMVTDTQYF. The CDR3 DNA sequence: TGTGCCAGCAGTTACTCGTTAGCGGGGATGGTCACAGATACGCAGTATTTT.

In its sample, this clonotype was seen a few times. The rearrangement uses TRBV7-8 and TRBJ2-1; D is uncertain. V was cut by 4 bases and J by 1 base, with 23 bases left in between. This CDR3 has 19 amino acids. The germline gives CDR1 SGHVS, CDR2 FQNEAQ. The DNA for the CDR3 is TGTGCCAGCAGCTCACGGCCGGGTTCTACGGCTAGGTCCTACAATGAGCAGTTCTTC. This encodes CASSSRPGSTARSYNEQFF.

This clonotype was recorded a few times. The chain links TRBV27 to TRBJ2-1, with TRBD1 matching over 8 bases. V dropped 2 bases and J dropped 12; count of bases not matched to a gene: 9. The germline V gene encodes CDR1 MNHEY and CDR2 SMNVEV (reference sequence). CDR3 size: 14 residues. CDR3 nucleotides: TGTGCCAGCAGTTTAGCTCGGCAGGGGGCTTGGCAGTTCTTC. Translation gives CASSLARQGAWQFF.

The chain has TRBV10-3 and TRBJ2-7, with D uncertain. The germline V and J ends were trimmed by 3 bases and 4 bases, with 10 bases remaining between them. This CDR3 spans 13 amino acids. Germline CDR1 and CDR2: ENHRY and SYGVKD. In nucleotides, the CDR3 is TGTGCCATCAGTGAAACGGCCCGTTACGAGCAGTACTTC. Protein: CAISETARYEQYF.

Remarks on this clonotype: An end of the junction does not agree with germline; a read error may underlie this. The chain combines TRBV6-5 with TRBJ1-5; D unclear. Germline CDR1 reads MNHEY; CDR2 reads SVGAGI. The CDR3 runs to 13 residues. CDR3 region: CVSSYSSNQPQHF. The CDR3 bases are TGTGTCAGCAGTTACTCGAGCAATCAGCCCCAGCATTTT.

In its sample, this clonotype was seen many times. The V gene is TRBV19, the J gene TRBJ1-6; D possibly corresponds to TRBD1 (5 bases). CDR1 is LNHDA, CDR2 SQIVND, per germline (reference sequence). The CDR3 has 13 residues. Trimming shortened V by 1 base and J by 7 bases, and 5 bases separated the two germline ends. The DNA for the CDR3 is TGTGCCAGTAGTATAGGGGGCAATTCACCCCTCCACTTT. This encodes CASSIGGNSPLHF.

The chain joins TRBV7-6 to TRBJ2-3; D possibly matches TRBD1 or TRBD2 (7 bases each). V was clipped by 7 bases and J by 0 bases, with 23 bases between them. Per the germline V gene, CDR1 is SGHVS and CDR2 is FNYEAQ. This CDR3 has 18 residues. The CDR3 is CASNTRGRGGPSTDTQYF. The CDR3 DNA reads TGTGCCAGCAACACACGGGGCAGGGGGGGACCAAGCACAGATACGCAGTATTTT.

This clonotype was picked up a small number of times. This rearrangement joins TRBV28 to TRBJ1-6; no reliable D call. Germline CDR1 reads MDHEN; CDR2 reads SYDVKM. V lost 2 bases to trimming and J lost 8 bases, with 7 bases between them. This CDR3 spans 13 amino acids. CDR3 protein: CASSLESYSPLHF. In DNA form, the CDR3 reads TGTGCCAGCAGTTTAGAATCTTATTCACCCCTCCACTTT.

The chain combines TRBV4-1 with TRBJ2-2; a weak D match, TRBD1 (6 bases). V gave up 2 bases and J gave up 4 bases, with 17 bases separating them. Germline lookup yields CDR1 MGHRA and CDR2 YSYEKL. The CDR3 runs to 17 residues. Here the CDR3 DNA reads TGCGCCAGCAGCCAAACCCCGACAGGTTGGGGCACCGGGGAGCTGTTTTTT. Protein sequence: CASSQTPTGWGTGELFF.

The chain has TRBV10-3 and TRBJ1-2; a possible D gene is TRBD1 (5 bases). Trimming removed 4 bases at V and 4 bases at J, with 22 bases between. The CDR3 spans 17 residues. Germline CDR1 and CDR2: ENHRY and SYGVKD. This CDR3 reads CAISVSAGRDSGYGYTF. The DNA for the CDR3 is TGTGCCATCAGTGTGAGCGCAGGGAGGGATTCCGGCTATGGCTACACCTTC.

The chain employs TRBV9 and TRBJ1-4; D unclear. The ends were cut back, 4 bases at V and 0 bases at J, with 10 bases in the middle. Looked up from germline, CDR1 is SGDLS and CDR2 is YYNGEE. The CDR3 has 15 residues. CDR3 sequence reads: CASSPEEATNEKLFF. The DNA for the CDR3 is TGTGCCAGCAGCCCCGAGGAGGCAACTAATGAAAAACTGTTTTTT.